This TCR beta chain was captured by sequencing in a study of T cell repertoires in cytomegalovirus infection. TCRdb independently ran MiXCR on the reads; one entry per CDR3 protein. The repertoire includes around 740,000 distinct CDR3 sequences, 35% of them detected once, and 2.5% to 3% sits in the top ten. A word on this clonotype: A much larger clone is a single base away; this may be a read error.

CDR1 is SGHVS and CDR2 is FQNEAQ in the germline V gene. The CDR3 length is 15 residues. The sample was PBMCs. This TCR was sampled from a human donor in good health (CMV status not recorded). Some clones in this sample may be carry-over from other donors' samples. The J gene is TRBJ1-6, the V gene TRBV7-8, with D tentatively TRBD1 (6 bases). Written as DNA, the CDR3 is TGTGCCAGCAGCTTAATGGGGGCGATTAATTCACCCCTCCCCTTT. This codes for CASSLMGAINSPLPF.